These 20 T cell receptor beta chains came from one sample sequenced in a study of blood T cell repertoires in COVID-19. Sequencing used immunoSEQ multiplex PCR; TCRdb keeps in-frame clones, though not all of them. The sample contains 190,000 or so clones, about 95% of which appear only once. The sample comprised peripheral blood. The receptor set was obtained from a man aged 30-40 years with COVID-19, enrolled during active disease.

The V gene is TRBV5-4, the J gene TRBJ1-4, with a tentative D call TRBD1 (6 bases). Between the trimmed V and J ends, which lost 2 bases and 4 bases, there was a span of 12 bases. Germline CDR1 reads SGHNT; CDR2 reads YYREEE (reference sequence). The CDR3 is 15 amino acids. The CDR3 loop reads CASSFQTGRNEKLFF. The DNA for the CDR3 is TGTGCCAGCAGCTTTCAGACAGGCCGTAATGAAAAACTGTTTTTT.

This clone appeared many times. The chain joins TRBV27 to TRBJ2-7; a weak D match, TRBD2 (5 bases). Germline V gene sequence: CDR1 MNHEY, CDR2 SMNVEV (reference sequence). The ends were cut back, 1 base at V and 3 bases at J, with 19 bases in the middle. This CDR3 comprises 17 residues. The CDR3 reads CASSLFPSWGERYEQYF. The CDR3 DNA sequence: TGTGCCAGCAGTTTATTCCCCTCTTGGGGAGAACGCTACGAGCAGTACTTC.

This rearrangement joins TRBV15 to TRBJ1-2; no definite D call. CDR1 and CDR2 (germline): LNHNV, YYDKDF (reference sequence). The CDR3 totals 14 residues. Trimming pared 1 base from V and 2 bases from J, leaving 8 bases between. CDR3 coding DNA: TGTGCCACCAGCAGAGCTCCGGGGAACTATGGCTACACCTTC. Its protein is CATSRAPGNYGYTF.

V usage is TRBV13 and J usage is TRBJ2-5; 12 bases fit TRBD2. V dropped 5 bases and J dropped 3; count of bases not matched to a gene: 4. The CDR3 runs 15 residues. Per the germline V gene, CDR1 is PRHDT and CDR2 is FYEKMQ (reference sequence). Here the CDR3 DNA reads TGTGCCAGCAGCCCTCGACTAGCGGGGGAAGAGACCCAGTACTTC. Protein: CASSPRLAGEETQYF.

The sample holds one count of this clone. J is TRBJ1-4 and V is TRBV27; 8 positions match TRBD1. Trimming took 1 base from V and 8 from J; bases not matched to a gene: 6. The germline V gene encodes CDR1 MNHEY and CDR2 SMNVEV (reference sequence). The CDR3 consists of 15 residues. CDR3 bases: TGTGCCAGCAGTTTATGGGCAGGGGGCGGAGAAAAACTGTTTTTT. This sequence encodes CASSLWAGGGEKLFF.

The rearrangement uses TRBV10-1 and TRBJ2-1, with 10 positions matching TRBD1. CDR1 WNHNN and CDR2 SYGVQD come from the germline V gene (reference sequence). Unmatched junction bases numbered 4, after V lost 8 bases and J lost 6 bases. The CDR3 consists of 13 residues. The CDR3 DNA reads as TGCGCCAGCGGGGACAGGGGATCCAATGAGCAGTTCTTC. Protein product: CASGDRGSNEQFF.

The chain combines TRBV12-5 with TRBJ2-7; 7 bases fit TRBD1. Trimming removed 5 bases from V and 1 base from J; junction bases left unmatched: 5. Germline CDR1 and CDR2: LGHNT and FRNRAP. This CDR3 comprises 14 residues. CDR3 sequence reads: CASGENRGSYEQYF. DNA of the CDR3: TGTGCTAGTGGTGAGAACAGGGGTTCCTACGAGCAGTACTTC.

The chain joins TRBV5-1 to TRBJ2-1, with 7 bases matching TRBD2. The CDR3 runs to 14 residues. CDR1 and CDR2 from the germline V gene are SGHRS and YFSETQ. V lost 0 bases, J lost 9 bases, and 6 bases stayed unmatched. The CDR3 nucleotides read TGCGCCAGCAGCTTGGGCGTGAGGGAGGGTGAGCAGTTCTTC. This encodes CASSLGVREGEQFF. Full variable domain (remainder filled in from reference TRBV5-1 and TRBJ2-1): KAGVTQTPRYLIKTRGQQVTLSCSPISGHRSVSWYQQTPGQGLQFLFEYFSETQRNKGNFPGRFSGRQFSNSRSEMNVSTLELGDSALYLCASSLGVREGEQFFGPGTRLTVL.

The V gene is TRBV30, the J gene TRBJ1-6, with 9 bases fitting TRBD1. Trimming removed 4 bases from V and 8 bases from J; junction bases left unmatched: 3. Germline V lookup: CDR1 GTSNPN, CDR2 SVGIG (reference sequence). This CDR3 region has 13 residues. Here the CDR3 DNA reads TGTGCCTGGACCAGACAGGGGGATTCACCCCTCCACTTT. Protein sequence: CAWTRQGDSPLHF.

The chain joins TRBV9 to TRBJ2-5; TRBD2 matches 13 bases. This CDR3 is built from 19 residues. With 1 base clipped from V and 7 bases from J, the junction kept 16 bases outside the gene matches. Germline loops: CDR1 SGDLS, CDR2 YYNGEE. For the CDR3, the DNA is TGTGCCAGCAGCGTACGTCAGGCCGGACTAGCGGGGGCAGACCGGACCCAGTACTTC. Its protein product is CASSVRQAGLAGADRTQYF.

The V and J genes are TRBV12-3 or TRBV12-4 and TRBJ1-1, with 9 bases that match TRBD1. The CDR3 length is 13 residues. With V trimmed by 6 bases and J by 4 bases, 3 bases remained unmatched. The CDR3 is CASSTGGVTEAFF. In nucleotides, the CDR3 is TGTGCCAGCAGCACAGGGGGCGTCACTGAAGCTTTCTTT.

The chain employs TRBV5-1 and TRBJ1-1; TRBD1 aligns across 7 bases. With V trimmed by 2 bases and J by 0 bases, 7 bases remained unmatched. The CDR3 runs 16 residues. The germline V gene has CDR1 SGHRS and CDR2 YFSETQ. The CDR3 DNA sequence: TGCGCCAGCAGCTTAGCCGGGACAGAGTTGAACACTGAAGCTTTCTTT. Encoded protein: CASSLAGTELNTEAFF. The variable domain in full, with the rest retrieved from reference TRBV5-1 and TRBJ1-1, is KAGVTQTPRYLIKTRGQQVTLSCSPISGHRSVSWYQQTPGQGLQFLFEYFSETQRNKGNFPGRFSGRQFSNSRSEMNVSTLELGDSALYLCASSLAGTELNTEAFFGQGTRLTVV.

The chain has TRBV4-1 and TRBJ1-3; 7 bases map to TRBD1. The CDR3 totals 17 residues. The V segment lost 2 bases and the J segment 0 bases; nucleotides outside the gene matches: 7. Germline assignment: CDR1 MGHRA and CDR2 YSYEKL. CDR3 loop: CASSQPQTGFSGNTIYF. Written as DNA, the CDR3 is TGCGCCAGCAGCCAACCACAGACAGGGTTCTCTGGAAACACCATATATTTT.

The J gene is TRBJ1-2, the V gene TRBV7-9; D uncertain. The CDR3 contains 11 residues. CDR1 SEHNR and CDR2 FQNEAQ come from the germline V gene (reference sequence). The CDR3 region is CGLGVGYGYTF. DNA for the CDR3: TGTGGACTTGGCGTCGGTTATGGCTACACCTTC.

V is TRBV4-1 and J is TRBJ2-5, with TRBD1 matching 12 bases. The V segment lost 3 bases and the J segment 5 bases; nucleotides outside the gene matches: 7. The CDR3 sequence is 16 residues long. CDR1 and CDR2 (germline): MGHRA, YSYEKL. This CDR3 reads CASSHPLGQGAETQYF. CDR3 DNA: TGCGCCAGCAGCCACCCTCTGGGACAGGGGGCGGAGACCCAGTACTTC.

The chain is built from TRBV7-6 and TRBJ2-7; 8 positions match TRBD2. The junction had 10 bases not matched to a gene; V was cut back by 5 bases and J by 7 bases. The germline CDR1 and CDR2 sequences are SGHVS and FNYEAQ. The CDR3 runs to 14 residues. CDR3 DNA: TGTGCCAGCAGCCCCGGGGGGGGCCTGGGTGAGCAGTACTTC. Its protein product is CASSPGGGLGEQYF.

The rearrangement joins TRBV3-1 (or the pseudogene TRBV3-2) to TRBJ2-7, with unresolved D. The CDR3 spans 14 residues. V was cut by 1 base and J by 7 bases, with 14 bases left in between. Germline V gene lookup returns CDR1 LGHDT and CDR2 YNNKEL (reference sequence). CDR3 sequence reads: CASSQAANPREQYF. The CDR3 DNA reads TGTGCCAGCAGCCAAGCGGCCAATCCGCGGGAGCAGTACTTC.

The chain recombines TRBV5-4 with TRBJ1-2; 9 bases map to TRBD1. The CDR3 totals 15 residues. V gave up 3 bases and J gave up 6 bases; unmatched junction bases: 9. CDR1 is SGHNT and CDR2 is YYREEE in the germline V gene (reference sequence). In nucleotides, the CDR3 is TGTGCCAGCAGCTCCCGGGACAGGGTTACCCATGGCTACACCTTC. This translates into CASSSRDRVTHGYTF.

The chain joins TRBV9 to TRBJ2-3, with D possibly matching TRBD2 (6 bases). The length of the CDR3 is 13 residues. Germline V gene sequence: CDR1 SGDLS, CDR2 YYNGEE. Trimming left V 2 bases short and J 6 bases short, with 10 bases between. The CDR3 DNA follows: TGTGCCAGCAGCGTTGGGACTGGCGATACGCAGTATTTT. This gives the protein CASSVGTGDTQYF.

The DNA for the CDR3 is TGTGCCAGTAAAGACGGGACAGGGGCCTACGAGCAGTACTTC. Its translation is CASKDGTGAYEQYF. This chain joins TRBV19 and TRBJ2-7; 10 bases agree with TRBD1. The ends lost 7 bases at V and 2 bases at J; junction bases unmatched: 5. The germline V gene has CDR1 LNHDA and CDR2 SQIVND (reference sequence). The CDR3 is 14 residues long. Filled out from reference TRBV19 and TRBJ2-7, the complete variable domain reads DGGITQSPKYLFRKEGQNVTLSCEQNLNHDAMYWYRQDPGQGLRLIYYSQIVNDFQKGDIAEGYSVSREKKESFPLTVTSAQKNPTAFYLCASKDGTGAYEQYFGPGTRLTVT.